Below are 21 T cell receptor beta chains sequenced from a single sample in a study of cytotoxic CD8 clonotypes in ibrutinib-treated CLL. Profiled with immunoSEQ multiplex PCR; TCRdb holds only in-frame clones, not every one. This sample has some 61,000 clones, with 68% found just once. The sequencing used PBMCs, collected after 12 months of ibrutinib treatment. The receptors here all came from a human donor with chronic lymphocytic leukemia.

The CDR3 nucleotides read TGTGCCAGCAGCCAAGATAGCCAGGACTACGAGCAGTACTTC. It specifies CASSQDSQDYEQYF. The chain couples TRBV4-2 to TRBJ2-7, with unresolved D. The CDR3 spans 14 residues. V was pared by 0 bases and J by 3 bases, with 9 bases between. Germline lookup yields CDR1 LGHNA and CDR2 YNFKEQ.

This clone was detected a few times. The V call is TRBV29-1, the J call TRBJ2-6, with a weak D call TRBD1 (5 bases). This CDR3 contains 16 residues. V was clipped by 5 bases and J by 4 bases, with 18 bases between them. The germline V gene encodes CDR1 SQVTM and CDR2 ANQGSEA. CDR3: CSVTDSLGSGANVLTF. The CDR3 DNA is TGCAGCGTTACCGACAGCTTAGGATCCGGGGCCAACGTCCTGACTTTC.

V usage is TRBV7-8 and J usage is TRBJ2-3; D remains ambiguous. The CDR3 spans 14 residues. Germline loops: CDR1 SGHVS, CDR2 FQNEAQ. With 3 bases removed from V and 2 bases from J, the gap between germline ends came to 9 bases. The CDR3 DNA reads TGTGCCAGCAGCTTTGTCGCTATCACAGATACGCAGTATTTT. It specifies CASSFVAITDTQYF.

The V and J genes are TRBV9 and TRBJ1-3; D possibly corresponds to TRBD1 (6 bases). The germline V gene encodes CDR1 SGDLS and CDR2 YYNGEE. Trimming took off 4 bases at V and 9 bases at J, with 14 bases between the two ends. The CDR3 covers 13 residues. This CDR3 is CASSTSQGTTIYF. Written as DNA, the CDR3 is TGTGCCAGCAGCACGAGTCAGGGGACCACCATATATTTT.

The rearrangement joins TRBV6-1 to TRBJ1-1, with a weak D call TRBD1 (5 bases). CDR3 length: 15 residues. Per germline, CDR1 MNHNS and CDR2 SASEGT. V lost 2 bases to trimming and J lost 3 bases, with 13 bases between them. CDR3 residues: CASSEYTGLDTEAFF. The CDR3 DNA follows: TGTGCCAGCAGTGAATATACGGGGCTAGACACTGAAGCTTTCTTT.

This clone appeared a few times. The V call is TRBV4-3, the J call TRBJ1-6; D ambiguous. The CDR3 runs 15 residues. In germline, CDR1 is LGHNA, CDR2 YSLEER. V lost 0 bases and J 9 bases, leaving 12 bases between the germline ends. In DNA form, the CDR3 reads TGCGCCAGCAGCCAAGAATTAGGGAAGTTTTCACCCCTCCACTTT. Its protein product is CASSQELGKFSPLHF.

The chain links TRBV27 to TRBJ2-3; no firm D call. CDR1 is MNHEY and CDR2 is SMNVEV in the germline V gene (reference sequence). This CDR3 comprises 14 residues. Trimming took off 3 bases at V and 3 bases at J, with 10 bases between the two ends. As DNA, the CDR3 is TGTGCCAGCAGTTTCGCCGGACGAACAGATACGCAGTATTTT. It is translated as CASSFAGRTDTQYF.

The rearrangement uses TRBV6-6 and TRBJ2-1; the D is unclear. V gave up 6 bases and J gave up 5 bases, with 8 bases separating them. CDR1 and CDR2 (germline): MNHNY, SVGAGI (reference sequence). This CDR3 has 12 amino acids. The DNA for the CDR3 is TGTGCCAGCAGCCGCGAGGACAATGAGCAGTTCTTC. Translating it yields CASSREDNEQFF.

This clone has only a few counts. The chain employs TRBV18 and TRBJ2-7, with 9 bases aligning to TRBD1. CDR1 KGHSH and CDR2 LQKENI come from the germline V gene. This CDR3 spans 15 amino acids. V shed 4 bases and J 3 bases; nucleotides not matched to a gene: 7. The CDR3 bases are TGTGCCAGCTCACGCGGGACAGGGAGAATCTACGAGCAGTACTTC. This encodes CASSRGTGRIYEQYF.

The V call is TRBV27, the J call TRBJ1-2, with 7 bases aligning to TRBD1. V shed 6 bases and J 2 bases; nucleotides not matched to a gene: 9. CDR1 and CDR2 (germline): MNHEY, SMNVEV (reference sequence). The CDR3 length is 15 residues. For the CDR3, the DNA is TGTGCCAGCAGCCCACGACAGGGAGGCAACTATGGCTACACCTTC. Its protein is CASSPRQGGNYGYTF.

This chain connects TRBV4-2 to TRBJ1-2, with D possibly matching TRBD1 (5 bases). Trimming took 5 bases from V and 7 from J, leaving 20 bases between them. Germline V CDR1 and CDR2: LGHNA, YNFKEQ. This CDR3 comprises 15 residues. CDR3 residues: CASSLILGQAGGYTF. In DNA form, the CDR3 reads TGTGCCAGCAGCTTGATACTGGGGCAGGCGGGTGGCTACACCTTC.

The chain couples TRBV5-1 to TRBJ1-2; possibly TRBD1 for D (5 bases). V was cut by 2 bases and J by 4 bases, with 18 bases left in between. CDR1 and CDR2 from the germline V gene are SGHRS and YFSETQ. The CDR3 length is 16 residues. The CDR3 region is CASSFGAEGWGYGYTF. DNA of the CDR3: TGCGCCAGCAGCTTCGGGGCAGAGGGTTGGGGCTATGGCTACACCTTC. The full variable domain, rest sourced from reference TRBV5-1 and TRBJ1-2, is KAGVTQTPRYLIKTRGQQVTLSCSPISGHRSVSWYQQTPGQGLQFLFEYFSETQRNKGNFPGRFSGRQFSNSRSEMNVSTLELGDSALYLCASSFGAEGWGYGYTFGSGTRLTVV.

The chain carries TRBV27 and TRBJ2-7, with TRBD1 matching 7 bases. Trimming at V came to 4 bases and at J to 0 bases, leaving 9 bases not matched to a gene. The length of the CDR3 is 16 residues. Per the germline V gene, CDR1 is MNHEY and CDR2 is SMNVEV (reference sequence). This CDR3 is CASSSWGTAPSYEQYF. The CDR3 DNA sequence: TGTGCCAGCAGTTCTTGGGGGACAGCACCCTCCTACGAGCAGTACTTC.

The rearrangement links TRBV5-1 to TRBJ2-2; tentatively, D is TRBD2 (7 bases). The CDR3 has 15 amino acids. V lost 2 bases, J lost 3 bases, and 11 bases lay in between. CDR1 is SGHRS, CDR2 YFSETQ, per germline. The CDR3 protein is CASSFGGGDTGELFF. The CDR3 nucleotides read TGCGCCAGCAGCTTTGGAGGGGGGGACACCGGGGAGCTGTTTTTT. The full variable domain, its missing parts supplied by reference TRBV5-1 and TRBJ2-2, is KAGVTQTPRYLIKTRGQQVTLSCSPISGHRSVSWYQQTPGQGLQFLFEYFSETQRNKGNFPGRFSGRQFSNSRSEMNVSTLELGDSALYLCASSFGGGDTGELFFGEGSRLTVL.

This rearrangement joins TRBV7-6 to TRBJ1-4, with D tentatively TRBD1 (6 bases). The V end was cut by 2 bases, the J end by 6 bases, with 10 bases between. CDR3 size: 14 residues. Germline V gene data show CDR1 as SGHVS and CDR2 as FNYEAQ. The CDR3 nucleotides read TGTGCCAGCAGCTTAAGGGGGGCTGATGAAAAACTGTTTTTT. Residues: CASSLRGADEKLFF.

The chain has TRBV5-1 and TRBJ1-1; 10 nucleotides match TRBD1. V lost 6 bases to trimming and J lost 1 base; unmatched junction nucleotides: 3. Germline-derived CDR1 and CDR2 are SGHRS and YFSETQ. CDR3 size: 14 residues. The CDR3 coding sequence is TGCGCCAGCACCCGGGACAGGGGGAACACTGAAGCTTTCTTT. Translating it yields CASTRDRGNTEAFF. The full variable domain, in which reference TRBV5-1 and TRBJ1-1 provide the parts outside the CDR3, is KAGVTQTPRYLIKTRGQQVTLSCSPISGHRSVSWYQQTPGQGLQFLFEYFSETQRNKGNFPGRFSGRQFSNSRSEMNVSTLELGDSALYLCASTRDRGNTEAFFGQGTRLTVV.

The chain employs TRBV6-5 and TRBJ1-1; TRBD1 agrees at 7 bases. Unmatched junction bases numbered 5, after V lost 4 bases and J lost 3 bases. CDR3 size: 14 residues. The V gene's germline CDR1 is MNHEY and CDR2 SVGAGI. CDR3 nucleotide sequence: TGTGCCAGCAGTTTAAGGGGGCCCGACACTGAAGCTTTCTTT. It yields the protein CASSLRGPDTEAFF.

V and J are TRBV6-5 and TRBJ2-2, with no clear D. V lost 1 base and J lost 2, with 5 bases in between. Germline loops: CDR1 MNHEY, CDR2 SVGAGI. This CDR3 spans 14 amino acids. CDR3 residues: CASSYLRNTGELFF. The CDR3 region has the DNA TGTGCCAGCAGTTACTTACGTAACACCGGGGAGCTGTTTTTT.

The chain is built from TRBV7-9 and TRBJ1-3; the D is unclear. The CDR3 is 12 residues long. The V gene lost 1 base and the J gene lost 9 bases, with 7 bases spanning the gap. The germline V gene has CDR1 SEHNR and CDR2 FQNEAQ (reference sequence). CDR3 in DNA: TGTGCCAGCAGCTTAGAAACGGGCACCATATATTTT. It translates to CASSLETGTIYF.

The chain is built from TRBV6-5 and TRBJ1-5; D call uncertain. The CDR3 spans 15 residues. Germline V CDR1 and CDR2: MNHEY, SVGAGI. V lost 4 bases, J lost 5 bases, and 15 bases lay in between. CDR3 coding DNA: TGTGCCAGCAGTTCGGGCAGGAAAGGACATCAGCCCCAGCATTTT. Translated, it gives CASSSGRKGHQPQHF.

V usage is TRBV21-1 and J usage is TRBJ2-2. TRBV21-1 is a known pseudogene. The CDR3 sequence is 17 residues long. CDR3 residues: CASSNPSGWGRTGELFF. The CDR3 DNA reads as TGTGCCAGCAGCAACCCGTCCGGGTGGGGAAGAACCGGGGAGCTGTTTTTT.